The clone carrying this TCR beta chain was detected only once. Its target is not known. This record belongs to a study of PD-1 blockade in classical Hodgkin lymphoma. Regarding the study as a whole: Partial responders and progressors had significantly lower baseline TCR diversity. CD4+ TCR diversity climbed significantly by C4D1, unlike CD8+ TCR diversity.

The V gene's germline CDR1 is SGHRS and CDR2 YFSETQ. The CDR3 totals 14 residues. With 6 bases removed from V and 4 bases from J, the gap between germline ends came to 16 bases. Assay used: immunoSEQ multiplex PCR; TCRdb lists only in-frame clones, some missing. The sample includes about 60,000 clones, around nine tenths seen only once; the top ten take 8%. The time point was: cycle 4 day 1 (C4D1), after less than 7 weeks of nivolumab. Brentuximab vedotin exposure varied among the patients, all of whom had relapsed after autologous stem cell transplantation. The J gene is TRBJ2-5, the V gene TRBV5-1; weak D call: TRBD1 (5 bases). This receptor was taken from a human donor with classical Hodgkin lymphoma. The sequences come from peripheral blood mononuclear cells (PBMCs), collected before the fourth cycle of nivolumab. The CDR3 DNA sequence: TGCGCCAGCACCTCCTCTCCAGGGTTAGAGACCCAGTACTTC. It specifies CASTSSPGLETQYF.